This T cell receptor beta chain is from a study of shared clonotypes between healthy human individuals (dated by TCRdb to between 2020 and 2021). Regarding the research as a whole: The cohort comprised a couple of women and a few men aged 18 to 49 years. For each donor, CD4 naive and CD4 memory were each given three plates, CD8 naive was given two plates, and CD8 memory was given one plate. The study deeply sequenced blood TCR repertoires of about 5 healthy adults to estimate repertoire size and the extent of clonotype sharing between individuals. To increase sequencing depth and limit assay-specific biases, TCR repertoire library preparation and sequencing were carried out by different laboratories using diverse techniques. Per donor, leukapheresis produced somewhere between about 0.9 and 9.5 billion PBMCs.

As concerns this clone: The antigen this receptor binds is unknown. The input lacks base qualities; no much larger clone sits a single base away.

TCR CDR3 regions were amplified from genomic DNA by multiplex PCR using the deep immunoSEQ assay. For each cell subset, the extracted genomic DNA was distributed evenly across all wells of several immunoSEQ 96-well plates, and each plate served as one replicate. For sorted subsets, each replicate PCR was loaded with roughly 0.2 ug genomic DNA, equivalent to about 30,000 T cell genomes. The purified libraries were quantified using a Qubit 3.0 fluorometer, sized with a Bioanalyzer 2100, and then quantified again using the KAPA Library Quantification kit. Every immunoSEQ 96-well plate was sequenced on a separate single-read 150-cycle Illumina NextSeq 550 flow cell. On the study's bioinformatics: Because only junctional sequences without quality scores were contained in the immunoSEQ output, filtering matching that applied to full-length reads could not be performed. Sequences were annotated with PyIR, a Python wrapper for IgBLAST v1.9, and V/J genes and CDR3 were assigned using IMGT germline references. Reads with weak V/J assignments (E-value above 1e-6), missing CDR3, stop codons, out-of-frame junctions, or ambiguous translated residues were removed. A V3J clonotype was defined by an identical inferred V gene, J gene, and CDR3 amino acid sequence. Percentage overlap between repertoires was computed as shared unique clonotypes divided by the size of the smaller repertoire. RTK rarefaction, the Chao1 estimator, and Recon v2.1 estimates of unobserved clonotypes were used to assess repertoire richness. OLGA was used to compute generation probabilities for all TCRbeta clonotypes that the gDNA method yielded from several donors. Held by TCRdb, this immuneACCESS table contains in-frame sequences only and omits some clones. Under half of the omission traces to an unresolved V gene where checked; the cause of the rest is unknown. The DNA gave D and trimming, while V, J and clone size come from that table. Recorded for this sample are roughly 1,500,000 clones; approximately 98.5% of them occurred a single time. Approximately 0.38% of the sample lies in the top ten.

Results and caveats for the whole study, not just this receptor: Pairwise subsampling indicated that sequencing depth was expected to affect the degree of clonotype sharing among donors. Sharing across several donors was observed for approximately 4.6% of naive CD4, over 3% of naive CD8, 2.3% of memory CD4, and 0.4% of memory CD8 clonotypes. Estimated clonotype richness was generally larger for naive than for memory subsets. Only blood was sampled, and tissue TCR repertoires likely differ from those in blood. Rarefaction of sorted-subset datasets indicated incomplete sequencing despite the large sequencing depth. Higher generation probabilities were observed for clonotypes shared by all four sorted-subset donors than for non-shared clonotypes. Because the study included a small number of donors, the genetic and exposure-history diversity represented was limited.

The donors were healthy, HIV-negative adults with no recently reported acute infections or vaccinations. Every donor was a Caucasian adult living in Nashville, Tennessee, USA. CD4+ T cells were enriched by magnetic negative selection, after which naive cells were positively selected on CD45RA and the negative fraction was taken as the memory subset. Blood was obtained by leukapheresis, after which PBMCs were separated by Ficoll-Histopaque density gradient centrifugation and cryopreserved in liquid nitrogen vapor phase. Analytical flow cytometry was used to check the purity and quantity of every magnetically sorted T cell population. Genomic DNA was isolated from each sorted fraction and quantified by UV absorbance on a Nanodrop 2000c. Source material: naive CD4+ T cells sorted from blood. According to the study, the label for this sample's cell subset or site signals: CD45RA+ positively selected. The TCR comes from a man aged 25-45 years in good health.

The DNA sequence reads TGTGCCAGCAGTGAGTTCAGTAGAGGTGAAGCTTTCTTT. This is translated as CASSEFSRGEAFF. This sequence uses TRBV28 and TRBJ1-1, with no D gene named confidently. CDR1 is given as MDHEN and CDR2 as SYDVKM, both from the germline V gene. The CDR3 spans 13 residues, from the cysteine through the phenylalanine. Kept here is only the CDR3 DNA, which spans 39 bases and is read in frame from base 1. V is reduced by 5 bases and J by 7 bases, leaving a spacing of 14 bases between them.